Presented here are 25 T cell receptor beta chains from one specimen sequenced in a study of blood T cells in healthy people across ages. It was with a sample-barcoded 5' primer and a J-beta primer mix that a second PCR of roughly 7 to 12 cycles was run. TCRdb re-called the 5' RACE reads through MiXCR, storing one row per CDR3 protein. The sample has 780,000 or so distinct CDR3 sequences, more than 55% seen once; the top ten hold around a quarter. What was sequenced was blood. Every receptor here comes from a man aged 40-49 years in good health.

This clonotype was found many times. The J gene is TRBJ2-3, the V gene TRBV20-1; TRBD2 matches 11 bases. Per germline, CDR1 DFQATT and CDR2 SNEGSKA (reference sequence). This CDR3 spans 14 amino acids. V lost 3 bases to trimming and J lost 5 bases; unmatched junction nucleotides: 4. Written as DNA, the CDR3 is TGCAGTGCTAGCGCTAGCGGGGGGTTAGATACGCAGTATTTT. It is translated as CSASASGGLDTQYF.

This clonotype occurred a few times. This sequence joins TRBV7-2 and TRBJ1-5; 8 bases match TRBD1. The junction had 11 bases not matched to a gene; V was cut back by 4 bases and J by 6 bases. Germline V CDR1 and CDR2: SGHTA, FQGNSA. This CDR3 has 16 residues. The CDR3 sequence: CASSSDWTGMTQPQHF. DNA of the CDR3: TGTGCCAGCAGCTCCGACTGGACAGGGATGACTCAGCCCCAGCATTTT.

In DNA, the CDR3 is TGTGCCAGCAGTACGGCCAGGGGAAACAATCAGCCCCAGCATTTT. As protein: CASSTARGNNQPQHF. The chain employs TRBV6-2 or TRBV6-3 and TRBJ1-5; tentative D call: TRBD1 (6 bases). This CDR3 is 15 amino acids long. Between the trimmed V and J ends, which lost 5 bases and 3 bases, there was a span of 14 bases. Looked up from germline, CDR1 is MNHEY and CDR2 is SVGEGT.

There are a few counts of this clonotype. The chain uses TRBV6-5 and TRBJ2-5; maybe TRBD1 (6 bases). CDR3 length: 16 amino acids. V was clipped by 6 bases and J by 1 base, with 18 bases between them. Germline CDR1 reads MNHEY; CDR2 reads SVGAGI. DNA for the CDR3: TGTGCCAGCAGACGAGGACAGAGACTATTCCAAGAGACCCAGTACTTC. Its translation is CASRRGQRLFQETQYF.

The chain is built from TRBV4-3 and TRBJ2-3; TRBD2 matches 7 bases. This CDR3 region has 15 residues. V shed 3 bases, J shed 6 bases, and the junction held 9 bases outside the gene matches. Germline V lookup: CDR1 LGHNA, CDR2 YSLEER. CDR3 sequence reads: CASSQSANGGDTQYF. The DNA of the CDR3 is TGCGCCAGCAGCCAGAGTGCCAACGGGGGGGATACGCAGTATTTT.

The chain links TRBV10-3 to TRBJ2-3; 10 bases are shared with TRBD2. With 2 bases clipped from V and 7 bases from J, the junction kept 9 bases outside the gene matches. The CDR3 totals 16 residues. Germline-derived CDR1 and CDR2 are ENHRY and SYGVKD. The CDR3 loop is CAISERTSGDSNTQYF. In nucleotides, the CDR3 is TGTGCCATCAGTGAGCGGACTAGCGGCGACTCTAATACGCAGTATTTT.

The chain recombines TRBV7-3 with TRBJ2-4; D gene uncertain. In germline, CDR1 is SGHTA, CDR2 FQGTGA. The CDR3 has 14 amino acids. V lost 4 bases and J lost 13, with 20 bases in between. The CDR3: CASSSTKGTNEQYF. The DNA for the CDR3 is TGTGCCAGCAGCTCCACTAAGGGAACGAATGAGCAGTACTTC. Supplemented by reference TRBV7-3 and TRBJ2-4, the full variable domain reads GAGVSQTPSNKVTEKGKYVELRCDPISGHTALYWYRQSLGQGPEFLIYFQGTGAADDSGLPNDRFFAVRPEGSVSTLKIQRTERGDSAVYLCASSSTKGTNEQYFGAGTRLSVL.

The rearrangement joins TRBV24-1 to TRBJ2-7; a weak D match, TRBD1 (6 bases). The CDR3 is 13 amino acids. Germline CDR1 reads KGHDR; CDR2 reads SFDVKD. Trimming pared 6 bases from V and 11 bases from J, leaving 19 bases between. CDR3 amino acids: CATSTTAQGKKYF. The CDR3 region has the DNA TGTGCCACCAGTACCACCGCACAGGGAAAGAAGTACTTC.

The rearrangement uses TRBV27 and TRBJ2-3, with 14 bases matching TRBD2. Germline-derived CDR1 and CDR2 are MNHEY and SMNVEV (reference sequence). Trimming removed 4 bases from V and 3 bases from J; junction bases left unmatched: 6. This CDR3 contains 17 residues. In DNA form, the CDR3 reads TGTGCCAGCAGTTCCCCTGGACTAGCGGGAGGTACAGATACGCAGTATTTT. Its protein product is CASSSPGLAGGTDTQYF.

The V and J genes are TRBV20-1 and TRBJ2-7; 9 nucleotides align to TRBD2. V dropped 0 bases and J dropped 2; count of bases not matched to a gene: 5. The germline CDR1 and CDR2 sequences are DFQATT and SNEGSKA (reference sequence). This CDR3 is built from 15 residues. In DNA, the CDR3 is TGCAGTGCTAGAGATATCAGCGGGAGGCCCTACGAGCAGTACTTC. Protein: CSARDISGRPYEQYF.

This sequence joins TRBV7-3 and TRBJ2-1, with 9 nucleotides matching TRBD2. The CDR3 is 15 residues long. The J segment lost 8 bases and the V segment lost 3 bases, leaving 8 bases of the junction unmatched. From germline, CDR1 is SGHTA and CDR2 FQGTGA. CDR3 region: CASSFGGRAEDEQFF. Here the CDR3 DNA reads TGTGCCAGCAGCTTTGGCGGGAGGGCCGAGGATGAGCAGTTCTTC.

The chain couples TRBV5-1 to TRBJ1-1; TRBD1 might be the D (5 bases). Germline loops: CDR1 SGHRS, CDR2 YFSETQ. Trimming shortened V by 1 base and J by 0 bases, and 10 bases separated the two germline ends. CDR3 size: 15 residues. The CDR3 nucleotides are TGCGCCAGCAGCTTGATCGGACACATGAACACTGAAGCTTTCTTT. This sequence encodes CASSLIGHMNTEAFF.

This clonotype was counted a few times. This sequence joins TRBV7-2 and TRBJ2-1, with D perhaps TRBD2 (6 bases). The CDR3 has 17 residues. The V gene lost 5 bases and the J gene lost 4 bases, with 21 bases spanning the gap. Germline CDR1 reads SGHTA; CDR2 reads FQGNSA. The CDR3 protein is CASSTRPRGAGYNEQFF. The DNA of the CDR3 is TGTGCCAGCAGCACTAGGCCAAGAGGCGCGGGATACAATGAGCAGTTCTTC. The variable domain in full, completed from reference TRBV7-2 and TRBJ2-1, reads GAGVSQSPSNKVTEKGKDVELRCDPISGHTALYWYRQSLGQGLEFLIYFQGNSAPDKSGLPSDRFSAERTGGSVSTLTIQRTQQEDSAVYLCASSTRPRGAGYNEQFFGPGTRLTVL.

CDR3 bases: TGTGCCAGCAGCCCGACTAGCGGGGGATACAATGAGCAGTACTTC. It yields the protein CASSPTSGGYNEQYF. This chain uses TRBV7-9 with TRBJ2-7, with TRBD2 matching 12 bases. CDR1 SEHNR and CDR2 FQNEAQ come from the germline V gene (reference sequence). After removal of 5 bases from V and 7 bases from J, the junction contained 9 bases not matched to a gene. The CDR3 is 15 amino acids.

DNA of the CDR3: TGTGCCAGCTCACCACGAGACAGGGGAGGCTACTACGAGCAGTACTTC. It translates to CASSPRDRGGYYEQYF. This rearrangement joins TRBV18 to TRBJ2-7, with 8 bases aligning to TRBD1. Germline V gene lookup returns CDR1 KGHSH and CDR2 LQKENI. This CDR3 is built from 16 residues. Losses at the gene ends were 1 base for V and 3 bases for J; bases not matched to a gene: 8.

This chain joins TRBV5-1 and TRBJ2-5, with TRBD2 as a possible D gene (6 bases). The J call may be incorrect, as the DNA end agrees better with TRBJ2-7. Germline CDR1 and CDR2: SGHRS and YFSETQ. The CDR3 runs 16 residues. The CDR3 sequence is CASSRSAGRMHYEQYF. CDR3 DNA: TGCGCCAGCAGCCGCTCGGCGGGACGGATGCACTACGAGCAGTACTTC.

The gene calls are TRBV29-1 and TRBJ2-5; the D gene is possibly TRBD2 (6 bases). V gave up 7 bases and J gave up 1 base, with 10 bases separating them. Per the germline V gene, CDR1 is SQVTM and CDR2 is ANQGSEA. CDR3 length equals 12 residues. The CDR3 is CSATGSQETQYF. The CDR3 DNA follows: TGCAGCGCCACCGGGAGCCAAGAGACCCAGTACTTC.

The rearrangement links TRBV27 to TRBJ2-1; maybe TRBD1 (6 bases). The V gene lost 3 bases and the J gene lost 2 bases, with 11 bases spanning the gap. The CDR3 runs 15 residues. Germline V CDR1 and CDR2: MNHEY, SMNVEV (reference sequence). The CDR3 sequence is CASSFGTRTYNEQFF. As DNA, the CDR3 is TGTGCCAGCAGTTTTGGGACAAGAACCTACAATGAGCAGTTCTTC.

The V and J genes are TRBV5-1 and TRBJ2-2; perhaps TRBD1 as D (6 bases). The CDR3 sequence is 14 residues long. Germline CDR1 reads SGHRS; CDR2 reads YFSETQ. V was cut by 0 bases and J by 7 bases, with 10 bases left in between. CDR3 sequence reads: CASSLDRANGELFF. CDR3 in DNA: TGCGCCAGCAGCTTGGACAGGGCGAACGGGGAGCTGTTTTTT.

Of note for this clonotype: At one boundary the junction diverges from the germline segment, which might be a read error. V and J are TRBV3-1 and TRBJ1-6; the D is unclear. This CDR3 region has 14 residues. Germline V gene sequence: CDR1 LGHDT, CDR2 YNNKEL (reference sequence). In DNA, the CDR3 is TGTGCCAGCAGATCGAGCTCCTATAATTCACCTCTCCACTTT. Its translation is CASRSSSYNSPLHF.

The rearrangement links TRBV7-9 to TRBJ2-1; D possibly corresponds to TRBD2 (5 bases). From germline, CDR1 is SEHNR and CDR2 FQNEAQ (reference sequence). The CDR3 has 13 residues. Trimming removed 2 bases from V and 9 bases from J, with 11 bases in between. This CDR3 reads CASSLTRDSEQFF. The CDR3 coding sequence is TGTGCCAGCAGCTTAACTAGAGACTCTGAGCAGTTCTTC.

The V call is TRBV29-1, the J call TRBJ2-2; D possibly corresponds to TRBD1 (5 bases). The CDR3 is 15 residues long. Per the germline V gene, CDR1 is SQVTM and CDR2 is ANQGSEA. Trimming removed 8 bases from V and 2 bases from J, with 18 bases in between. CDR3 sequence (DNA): TGCAGCCCTGAACCGACGACAGCTAACACCGGGGAGCTGTTTTTT. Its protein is CSPEPTTANTGELFF.

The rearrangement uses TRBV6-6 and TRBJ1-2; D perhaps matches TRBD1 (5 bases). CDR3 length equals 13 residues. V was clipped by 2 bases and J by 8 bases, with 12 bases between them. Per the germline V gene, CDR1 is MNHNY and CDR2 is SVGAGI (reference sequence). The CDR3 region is CASSYLQGDGYTF. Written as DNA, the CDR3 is TGTGCCAGCAGTTACCTGCAGGGCGACGGCTACACCTTC.

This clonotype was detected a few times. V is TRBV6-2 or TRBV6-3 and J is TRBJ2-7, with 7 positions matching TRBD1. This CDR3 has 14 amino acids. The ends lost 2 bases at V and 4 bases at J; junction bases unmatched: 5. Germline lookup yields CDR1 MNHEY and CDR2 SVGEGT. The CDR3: CASSYGGQPYEQYF. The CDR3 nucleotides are TGTGCCAGCAGTTACGGGGGACAGCCTTACGAGCAGTACTTC.

The CDR3 nucleotides read TGCAGCGTTGAAGTCCTTCCAGGCATCGATACGCAGTATTTT. Translation: CSVEVLPGIDTQYF. J is TRBJ2-3 and V is TRBV29-1, with D uncertain. CDR1 and CDR2 from the germline V gene are SQVTM and ANQGSEA. Trimming removed 1 base from V and 6 bases from J, with 14 bases in between. This CDR3 spans 14 amino acids.